These 26 T cell receptor beta chains came from one sample sequenced in a study of blood T cell repertoires in COVID-19. The assay was immunoSEQ multiplex PCR, and TCRdb's table has in-frame clones only and misses some. The sample contains around 110,000 clones, roughly 75% of which appear only once. The sequenced sample consisted of peripheral blood. The source is a man aged 60-69 years with active or convalescent COVID-19.

The chain has TRBV11-2 and TRBJ2-7, with 11 bases matching TRBD2. Losses at the gene ends were 0 bases for V and 4 bases for J; bases not matched to a gene: 5. Germline values: CDR1 SGHAT, CDR2 FQNNGV. This CDR3 contains 16 residues. CDR3: CASSLELAGEPYEQYF. CDR3 coding DNA: TGTGCCAGCAGCTTAGAACTAGCGGGAGAGCCTTACGAGCAGTACTTC.

This clone was detected only a few times. This sequence joins TRBV14 and TRBJ2-1; tentative D call: TRBD1 (6 bases). The germline V gene encodes CDR1 SGHDN and CDR2 FVKESK. The germline V and J ends were trimmed by 4 bases and 2 bases, with 12 bases remaining between them. The CDR3 runs to 15 residues. Here the CDR3 reads CASSPEGGPYNEQFF. The CDR3 DNA reads as TGTGCCAGCAGCCCTGAAGGGGGACCCTACAATGAGCAGTTCTTC.

The chain couples TRBV3-1 (or the pseudogene TRBV3-2) to TRBJ2-4; D is ambiguous. Germline values: CDR1 LGHDT, CDR2 YNNKEL (reference sequence). Deletions cut 0 bases from V and 2 bases from J, with 8 bases between. The CDR3 spans 15 residues. The CDR3 reads CASSQDFGTKNIQYF. The DNA of the CDR3 is TGTGCCAGCAGCCAAGATTTCGGTACCAAAAACATTCAGTACTTC.

There are a few counts of this clone. Here the CDR3 DNA reads TGTGCCAGCAGTTTTAGGCAGGGGGCAATTGGAGGCTACACCTTC. It encodes CASSFRQGAIGGYTF. The chain uses TRBV27 and TRBJ1-2; 8 bases are a match to TRBD1. The CDR3 spans 15 residues. Trimming cost V 3 bases and J 8 bases; bases outside gene matches: 11. Germline CDR1 MNHEY, CDR2 SMNVEV (reference sequence).

The rearrangement links TRBV27 to TRBJ2-3; TRBD2 might be the D (6 bases). V lost 2 bases, J lost 5 bases, and 8 bases lay in between. There are 13 residues in the CDR3. Germline V gene sequence: CDR1 MNHEY, CDR2 SMNVEV (reference sequence). The CDR3 nucleotides are TGTGCCAGCAGTTTAGGGAGGCGAGATACGCAGTATTTT. Translated: CASSLGRRDTQYF.

This chain joins TRBV7-2 and TRBJ1-3, with 8 bases matching TRBD1. V dropped 4 bases and J dropped 4; count of bases not matched to a gene: 6. The CDR3 sequence is 15 residues long. Germline assignment: CDR1 SGHTA and CDR2 FQGNSA. CDR3 DNA: TGTGCCAGCAGCTGGAGCAGGGGGCGCGGAAACACCATATATTTT. This gives the protein CASSWSRGRGNTIYF.

This clone appeared once. The chain recombines TRBV2 with TRBJ2-4, with TRBD2 matching over 9 bases. With V trimmed by 8 bases and J by 6 bases, 8 bases remained unmatched. The CDR3 is 14 residues long. The germline V gene has CDR1 SNHLY and CDR2 FYNNEI. This chain's CDR3 is CASAIAGEGNIQYF. CDR3 nucleotide sequence: TGTGCCAGCGCTATAGCGGGAGAAGGAAACATTCAGTACTTC.

This chain links TRBV28 with TRBJ1-5; D might be TRBD1 (5 bases). In germline, CDR1 is MDHEN, CDR2 SYDVKM. The germline V and J ends were trimmed by 3 bases and 7 bases, with 13 bases remaining between them. CDR3 length equals 14 residues. The CDR3 here is CASSLGGVEQPQHF. CDR3 sequence (DNA): TGTGCCAGCAGTTTGGGAGGGGTTGAACAGCCCCAGCATTTT.

The chain couples TRBV4-3 to TRBJ2-1; TRBD1 is a possible D gene (6 bases). The CDR3 runs to 17 residues. Per germline, CDR1 LGHNA and CDR2 YSLEER. Trimming shortened V by 0 bases and J by 9 bases, and 21 bases separated the two germline ends. The CDR3 nucleotides are TGCGCCAGCAGCCAAGATCCGGCAGGGGCTGCCCTGTCTGAGCAGTTCTTC. Translated: CASSQDPAGAALSEQFF.

The chain combines TRBV28 with TRBJ2-1; 8 bases are shared with TRBD2. Germline trimming cut 3 bases from V and 4 bases from J; bases unmatched to any gene: 5. The CDR3 is 15 amino acids. The germline CDR1 and CDR2 sequences are MDHEN and SYDVKM. The CDR3, as DNA: TGTGCCAGCAGTTTGTTGCGGGGGGCGTACAATGAGCAGTTCTTC. Translating gives CASSLLRGAYNEQFF.

V and J are TRBV19 and TRBJ2-1; TRBD1 matches at 10 bases. The CDR3 length is 14 residues. Trimming took 5 bases from V and 11 from J; bases not matched to a gene: 9. Germline lookup yields CDR1 LNHDA and CDR2 SQIVND (reference sequence). The CDR3 is CASSASDRGRKQFF. Written as DNA, the CDR3 is TGTGCCAGTAGTGCCTCGGACAGGGGGAGGAAGCAGTTCTTC.

This clone was detected a few times. The chain joins TRBV4-1 to TRBJ2-7; no firm D call. CDR1 and CDR2 (germline): MGHRA, YSYEKL. CDR3 length equals 13 residues. Trimming cost V 0 bases and J 2 bases, with 5 bases left between them. CDR3 DNA sequence: TGCGCCAGCAGCCAAGAAACAGCCTACGAGCAGTACTTC. Encoded protein: CASSQETAYEQYF.

V usage is TRBV12-3 or TRBV12-4 and J usage is TRBJ2-2; TRBD1 matches 7 bases. V shed 5 bases, J shed 5 bases, and the junction held 2 bases outside the gene matches. This CDR3 region has 13 residues. The CDR3 nucleotides are TGTGCCAGCAGTCTACAGGGGACCGGGGAGCTGTTTTTT. Protein sequence: CASSLQGTGELFF.

The J gene is TRBJ1-4, the V gene TRBV19; D gene uncertain. Germline V gives CDR1 LNHDA, CDR2 SQIVND (reference sequence). With 0 bases removed from V and 0 bases from J, the gap between germline ends came to 8 bases. This CDR3 contains 16 residues. CDR3 loop: CASSIERFATNEKLFF. CDR3 in DNA: TGTGCCAGTAGTATAGAGCGGTTCGCAACTAATGAAAAACTGTTTTTT. Looking up the rest from reference TRBV19 and TRBJ1-4 gives the full variable domain: DGGITQSPKYLFRKEGQNVTLSCEQNLNHDAMYWYRQDPGQGLRLIYYSQIVNDFQKGDIAEGYSVSREKKESFPLTVTSAQKNPTAFYLCASSIERFATNEKLFFGSGTQLSVL.

The CDR3 DNA reads as TGTGCCAGCAGTTTCTCCAGGGGGGACACTGAAGCTTTCTTT. Translating it yields CASSFSRGDTEAFF. The V gene is TRBV28, the J gene TRBJ1-1; the match to TRBD1 covers 7 bases. The CDR3 has 14 residues. Germline lookup yields CDR1 MDHEN and CDR2 SYDVKM. V lost 3 bases, J lost 3 bases, and 4 bases stayed unmatched.

The rearrangement links TRBV5-6 to TRBJ2-7; no definite D call. CDR3 length equals 15 residues. V was clipped by 2 bases and J by 4 bases, with 16 bases between them. Germline CDR1 reads SGHDT; CDR2 reads YYEEEE. The CDR3 protein is CASSFGSLGDYEQYF. In DNA form, the CDR3 reads TGTGCCAGCAGCTTCGGGTCCCTCGGAGATTACGAGCAGTACTTC. Drawing the rest from reference TRBV5-6 and TRBJ2-7, the complete variable domain is DAGVTQSPTHLIKTRGQQVTLRCSPKSGHDTVSWYQQALGQGPQFIFQYYEEEERQRGNFPDRFSGHQFPNYSSELNVNALLLGDSALYLCASSFGSLGDYEQYFGPGTRLTVT.

The chain has TRBV6-2 or TRBV6-3 and TRBJ2-7, with 8 bases lining up with TRBD2. CDR1 is MNHEY and CDR2 is SVGEGT in the germline V gene. V shed 2 bases and J 6 bases; nucleotides not matched to a gene: 6. The CDR3 length is 14 residues. CDR3 loop: CASSYRSGMSEQYF. The CDR3 bases are TGTGCCAGCAGTTACCGTAGCGGGATGTCCGAGCAGTACTTC.

The V gene is TRBV7-9, the J gene TRBJ2-7; 7 bases align to TRBD1. V shed 5 bases, J shed 6 bases, and the junction held 13 bases outside the gene matches. In germline, CDR1 is SEHNR, CDR2 FQNEAQ (reference sequence). CDR3 length equals 15 residues. CDR3 sequence (DNA): TGTGCCAGCAGCGAGTACCGGGACAGTCTAGGCGAGCAGTACTTC. This codes for CASSEYRDSLGEQYF. Together with reference TRBV7-9 and TRBJ2-7, the CDR3 gives the full variable domain: DTGVSQNPRHKITKRGQNVTFRCDPISEHNRLYWYRQTLGQGPEFLTYFQNEAQLEKSRLLSDRFSAERPKGSFSTLEIQRTEQGDSAMYLCASSEYRDSLGEQYFGPGTRLTVT.

The rearrangement uses TRBV4-3 and TRBJ1-3; the D is unclear. The CDR3 is made up of 12 amino acids. V was shortened by 6 bases and J by 4 bases, with 7 bases between the two germline ends. Germline V gene lookup returns CDR1 LGHNA and CDR2 YSLEER. This chain's CDR3 is CASSRMGNTIYF. The CDR3 bases are TGCGCCAGCAGTCGTATGGGAAACACCATATATTTT.

This chain joins TRBV6-4 and TRBJ2-1, with 8 bases aligning to TRBD2. The V gene end was trimmed by 4 bases and the J gene end by 1 base; junction bases not matched to a gene: 3. The CDR3 covers 15 residues. Germline V CDR1 and CDR2: MRHNA, SNTAGT. CDR3 sequence: CASSVGGGSYNEQFF. The CDR3 DNA reads TGTGCCAGCAGTGTCGGGGGGGGATCCTACAATGAGCAGTTCTTC.

The rearrangement joins TRBV15 to TRBJ2-7, with TRBD1 matching over 8 bases. The CDR3 contains 16 residues. V lost 3 bases, J lost 5 bases, and 12 bases stayed unmatched. The germline CDR1 and CDR2 sequences are LNHNV and YYDKDF (reference sequence). The chain's CDR3 is CATSRLEGRGRDEQYF. The CDR3 bases are TGTGCCACCAGCAGGTTGGAGGGCAGGGGGCGGGACGAGCAGTACTTC.

This chain joins TRBV5-1 and TRBJ2-2; the D gene is possibly TRBD2 (5 bases). Trimming took off 6 bases at V and 1 base at J, with 16 bases between the two ends. The germline gives CDR1 SGHRS, CDR2 YFSETQ. This CDR3 has 16 amino acids. DNA of the CDR3: TGCGCCAGCACCCTCGCCCGCAGCGGGAACACCGGGGAGCTGTTTTTT. Translating it yields CASTLARSGNTGELFF.

CDR3 sequence reads: CASSYGGQSYEQYF. The CDR3 DNA is TGTGCCAGCAGTTACGGAGGACAGTCCTACGAGCAGTACTTC. The V and J genes are TRBV6-2 or TRBV6-3 and TRBJ2-7; possible D gene TRBD1, 6 bases. Trimming removed 2 bases from V and 1 base from J, with 9 bases in between. This CDR3 has 14 residues. CDR1 is MNHEY, CDR2 SVGEGT, per germline.

The CDR3 bases are TGTGCCAGCAGCTTTAGGCAGACATCCGGGGAGCTGTTTTTT. Translation: CASSFRQTSGELFF. The chain recombines TRBV5-4 with TRBJ2-2; no clear D gene. Trimming removed 2 bases from V and 6 bases from J, with 11 bases in between. Germline-derived CDR1 and CDR2 are SGHNT and YYREEE (reference sequence). The CDR3 consists of 14 residues.

The chain links TRBV6-4 to TRBJ2-3, with D hard to call. The CDR3 covers 15 residues. V was shortened by 2 bases and J by 1 base, with 10 bases between the two germline ends. CDR1 and CDR2 (germline): MRHNA, SNTAGT. CDR3 in DNA: TGTGCCAGCAGTGACAACCACGCGGGCACAGATACGCAGTATTTT. Translated: CASSDNHAGTDTQYF.

The chain has TRBV9 and TRBJ2-3; D possibly corresponds to TRBD1 (6 bases). Trimming left V 0 bases short and J 0 bases short, with 11 bases between. The CDR3 is 16 amino acids. CDR1 and CDR2 from the germline V gene are SGDLS and YYNGEE. CDR3 nucleotide sequence: TGTGCCAGCAGCGTAGGTGTCAGGGGTAGCACAGATACGCAGTATTTT. Residues: CASSVGVRGSTDTQYF.